This T cell receptor (beta chain) derives from a study of OX40 agonist ivuxolimab in advanced cancers. Study overall: Previous treatment with anti-PD-1, anti-PD-L1 or anti-CTLA-4 therapy was allowed; under 50% had received some.

This clone was detected once. Clones were read by immunoSEQ multiplex PCR, and TCRdb kept only the in-frame ones, dropping some. The data show about 100,000 clones, roughly 90% seen once. The timepoints at which blood was sampled were baseline, cycle 4 day 1, and cycle 7 day 1. The sequence was collected from an adult with an advanced solid tumor such as melanoma, head and neck, liver or kidney cancer. The sample here was CD4+ or CD8+ T cells sorted from blood, taken in a trial of the OX40 agonist ivuxolimab.

The CDR3 DNA sequence: TGTGCCAGCAGGGATGAGGGCGGGGGGCCAAGAGAGACCCAGTACTTC. This codes for CASRDEGGGPRETQYF. The chain has TRBV7-8 and TRBJ2-5, with 8 bases identical to TRBD2. The germline CDR1 and CDR2 sequences are SGHVS and FQNEAQ. The V and J ends lost 6 bases and 4 bases, in that order; junction bases with no gene match: 13. The CDR3 totals 16 residues.